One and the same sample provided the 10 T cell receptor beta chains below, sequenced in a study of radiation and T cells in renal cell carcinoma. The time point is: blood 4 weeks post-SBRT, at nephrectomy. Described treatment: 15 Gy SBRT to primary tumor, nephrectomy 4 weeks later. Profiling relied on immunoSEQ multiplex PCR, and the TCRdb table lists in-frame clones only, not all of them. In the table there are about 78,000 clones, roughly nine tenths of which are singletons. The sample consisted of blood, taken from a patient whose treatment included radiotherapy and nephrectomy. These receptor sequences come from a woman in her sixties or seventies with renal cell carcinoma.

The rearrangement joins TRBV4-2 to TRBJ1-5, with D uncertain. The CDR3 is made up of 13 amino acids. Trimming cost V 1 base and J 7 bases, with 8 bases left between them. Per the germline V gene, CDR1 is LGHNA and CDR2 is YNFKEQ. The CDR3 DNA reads TGTGCCAGCAGCCAAGGGTGGTCCCAGCCCCAGCATTTT. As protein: CASSQGWSQPQHF.

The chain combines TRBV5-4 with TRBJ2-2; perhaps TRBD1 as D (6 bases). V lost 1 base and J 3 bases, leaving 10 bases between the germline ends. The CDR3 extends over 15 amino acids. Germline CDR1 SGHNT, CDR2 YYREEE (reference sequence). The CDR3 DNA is TGTGCCAGCAGCTTGCAGGGGCTGGACACCGGGGAGCTGTTTTTT. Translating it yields CASSLQGLDTGELFF.

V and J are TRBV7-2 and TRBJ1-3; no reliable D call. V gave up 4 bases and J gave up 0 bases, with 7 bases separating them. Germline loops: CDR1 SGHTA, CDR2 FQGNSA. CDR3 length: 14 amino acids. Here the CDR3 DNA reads TGTGCCAGCAGCTACCGGGGCTCTGGAAACACCATATATTTT. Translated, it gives CASSYRGSGNTIYF.

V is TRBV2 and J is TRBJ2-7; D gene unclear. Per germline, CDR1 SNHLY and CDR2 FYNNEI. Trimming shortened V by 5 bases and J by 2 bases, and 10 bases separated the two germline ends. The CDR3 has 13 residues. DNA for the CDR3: TGTGCCAGCAGTCAGACTTGGACCTACGAGCAGTACTTC. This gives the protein CASSQTWTYEQYF.

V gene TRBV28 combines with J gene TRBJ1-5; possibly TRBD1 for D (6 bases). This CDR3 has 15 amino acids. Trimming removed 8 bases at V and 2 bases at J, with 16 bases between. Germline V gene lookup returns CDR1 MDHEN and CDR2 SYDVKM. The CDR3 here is CASFTSGEGNQPQHF. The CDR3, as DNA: TGTGCCAGCTTTACATCAGGGGAAGGCAATCAGCCCCAGCATTTT.

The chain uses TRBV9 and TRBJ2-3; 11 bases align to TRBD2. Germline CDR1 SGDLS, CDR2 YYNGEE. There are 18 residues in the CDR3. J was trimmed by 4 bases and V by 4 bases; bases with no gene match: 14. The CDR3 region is CASSPRALLAGASDTQYF. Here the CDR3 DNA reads TGTGCCAGCAGCCCTCGCGCCCTACTAGCGGGGGCTTCAGATACGCAGTATTTT.

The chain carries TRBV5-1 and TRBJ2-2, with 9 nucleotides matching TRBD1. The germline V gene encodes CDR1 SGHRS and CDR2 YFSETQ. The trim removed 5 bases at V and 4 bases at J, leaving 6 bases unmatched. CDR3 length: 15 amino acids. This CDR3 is CASSSGTGITGELFF. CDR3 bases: TGCGCCAGCAGTTCCGGGACAGGGATCACCGGGGAGCTGTTTTTT. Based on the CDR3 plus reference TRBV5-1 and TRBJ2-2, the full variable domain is KAGVTQTPRYLIKTRGQQVTLSCSPISGHRSVSWYQQTPGQGLQFLFEYFSETQRNKGNFPGRFSGRQFSNSRSEMNVSTLELGDSALYLCASSSGTGITGELFFGEGSRLTVL.

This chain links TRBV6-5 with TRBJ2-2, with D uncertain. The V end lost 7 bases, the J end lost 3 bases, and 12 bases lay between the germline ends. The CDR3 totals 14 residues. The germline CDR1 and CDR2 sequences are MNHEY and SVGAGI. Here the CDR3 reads CASKGLHYTGELFF. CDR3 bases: TGTGCCAGCAAAGGGCTACACTACACCGGGGAGCTGTTTTTT.

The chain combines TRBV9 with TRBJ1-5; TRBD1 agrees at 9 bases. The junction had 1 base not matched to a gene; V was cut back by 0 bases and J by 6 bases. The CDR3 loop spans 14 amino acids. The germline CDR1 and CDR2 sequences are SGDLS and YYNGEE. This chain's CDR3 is CASSVGDRVQPQHF. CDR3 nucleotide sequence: TGTGCCAGCAGCGTAGGGGACAGGGTTCAGCCCCAGCATTTT. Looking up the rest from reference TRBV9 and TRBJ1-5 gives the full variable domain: DSGVTQTPKHLITATGQRVTLRCSPRSGDLSVYWYQQSLDQGLQFLIQYYNGEERAKGNILERFSAQQFPDLHSELNLSSLELGDSALYFCASSVGDRVQPQHFGDGTRLSIL.

The CDR3: CASSSTSRAGNTIYF. CDR3 coding DNA: TGTGCCAGTAGTAGCACAAGCAGGGCTGGAAACACCATATATTTT. The V call is TRBV19, the J call TRBJ1-3, with TRBD1 as a possible D gene (5 bases). V was cut by 4 bases and J by 2 bases, with 12 bases left in between. Per the germline V gene, CDR1 is LNHDA and CDR2 is SQIVND (reference sequence). The CDR3 length is 15 residues.